This T cell receptor beta chain was identified during a study of cytomegalovirus exposure and HLA in healthy donors. Germline-derived CDR1 and CDR2 are MNHEY and SVGAGI. Trimming cost V 7 bases and J 10 bases; bases outside gene matches: 16. The CDR3 extends over 15 amino acids. In the PCR, 60 Vbeta and 13 Jbeta primers were used. Generated by immunoSEQ multiplex PCR, the TCRdb table keeps only in-frame clones and is missing some. The sample has about 160,000 clones; roughly four fifths are singletons. Sequences were obtained from PBMCs. The V and J genes are TRBV6-5 and TRBJ1-1; 9 positions agree with TRBD1. The TCR originated in a woman between 18 and 30 years old in good health and CMV-seronegative. CDR3 region: CASIPRDRDRRIAFF. CDR3 DNA sequence: TGTGCCAGCATCCCCAGGGACAGGGATCGTCGTATAGCTTTCTTT.